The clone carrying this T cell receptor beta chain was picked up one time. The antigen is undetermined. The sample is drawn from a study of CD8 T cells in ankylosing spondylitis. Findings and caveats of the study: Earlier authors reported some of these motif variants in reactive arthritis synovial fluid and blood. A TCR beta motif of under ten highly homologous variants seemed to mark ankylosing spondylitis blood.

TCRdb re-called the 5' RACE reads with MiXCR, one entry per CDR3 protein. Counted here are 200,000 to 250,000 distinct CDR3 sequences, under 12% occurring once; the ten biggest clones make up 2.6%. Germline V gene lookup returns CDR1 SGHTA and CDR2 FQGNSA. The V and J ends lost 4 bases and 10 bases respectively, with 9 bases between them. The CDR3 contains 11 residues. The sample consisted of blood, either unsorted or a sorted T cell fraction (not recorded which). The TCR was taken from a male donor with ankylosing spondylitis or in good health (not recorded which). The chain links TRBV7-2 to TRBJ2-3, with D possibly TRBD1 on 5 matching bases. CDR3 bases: TGTGCCAGCAGCTATGACAGCCCGCAGTATTTT. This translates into CASSYDSPQYF.